The entry that follows covers one TCR beta chain sequence. Produced via immunoSEQ multiplex PCR; TCRdb's table is partial and in-frame only. The repertoire holds under 50,000 clones, with roughly 90% as singletons. These data belong to a study of blood T cell repertoires in COVID-19. From germline, CDR1 is SGHNT and CDR2 YYREEE (reference sequence). The length of the CDR3 is 15 residues. J gave up 7 bases and V 2 bases, and 10 bases lay outside the gene matches. The chain employs TRBV5-4 and TRBJ2-7; 9 bases fit TRBD2. Sample: peripheral blood. The TCR sequence derives from a human donor in a cohort sampled during active COVID-19. The CDR3 spells CASSFDGLALGEQYF. CDR3 sequence (DNA): TGTGCCAGCAGCTTTGATGGACTAGCGTTGGGGGAGCAGTACTTC.